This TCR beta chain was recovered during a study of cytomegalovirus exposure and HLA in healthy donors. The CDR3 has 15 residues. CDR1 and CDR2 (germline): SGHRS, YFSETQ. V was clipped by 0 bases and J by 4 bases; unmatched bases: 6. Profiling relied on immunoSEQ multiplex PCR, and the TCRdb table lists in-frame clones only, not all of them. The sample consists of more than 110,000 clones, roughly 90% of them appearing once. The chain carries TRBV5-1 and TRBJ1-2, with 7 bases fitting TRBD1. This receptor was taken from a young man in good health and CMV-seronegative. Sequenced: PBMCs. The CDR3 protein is CASSLEPRGIYGYTF. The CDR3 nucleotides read TGCGCCAGCAGCTTGGAACCCAGGGGGATCTATGGCTACACCTTC.